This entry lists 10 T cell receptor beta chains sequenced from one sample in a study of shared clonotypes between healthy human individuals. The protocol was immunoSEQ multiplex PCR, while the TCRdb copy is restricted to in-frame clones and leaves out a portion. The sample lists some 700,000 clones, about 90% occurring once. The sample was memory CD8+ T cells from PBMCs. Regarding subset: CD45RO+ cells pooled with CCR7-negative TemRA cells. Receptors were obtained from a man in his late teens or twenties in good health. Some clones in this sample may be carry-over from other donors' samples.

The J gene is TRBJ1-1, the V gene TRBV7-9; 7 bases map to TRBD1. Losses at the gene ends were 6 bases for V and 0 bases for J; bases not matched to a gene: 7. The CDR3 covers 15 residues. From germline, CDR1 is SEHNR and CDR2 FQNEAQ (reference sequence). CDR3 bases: TGTGCCAGCAGGTCCGGGACAGTCATGAACACTGAAGCTTTCTTT. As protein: CASRSGTVMNTEAFF. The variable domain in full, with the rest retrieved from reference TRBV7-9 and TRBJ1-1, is DTGVSQNPRHKITKRGQNVTFRCDPISEHNRLYWYRQTLGQGPEFLTYFQNEAQLEKSRLLSDRFSAERPKGSFSTLEIQRTEQGDSAMYLCASRSGTVMNTEAFFGQGTRLTVV.

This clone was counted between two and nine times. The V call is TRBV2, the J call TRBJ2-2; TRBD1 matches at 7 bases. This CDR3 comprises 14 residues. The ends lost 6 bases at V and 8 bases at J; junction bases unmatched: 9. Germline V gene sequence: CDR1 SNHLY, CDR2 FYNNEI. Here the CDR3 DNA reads TGTGCCAGCAGAACGACAGGGTTTCAGGGGGAGCTGTTTTTT. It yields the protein CASRTTGFQGELFF.

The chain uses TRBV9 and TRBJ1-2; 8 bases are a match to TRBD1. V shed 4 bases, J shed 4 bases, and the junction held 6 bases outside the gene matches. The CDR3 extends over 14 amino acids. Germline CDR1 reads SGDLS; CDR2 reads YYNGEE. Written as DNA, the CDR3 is TGTGCCAGCAGCCCTGGGACAGGTCGCTATGGCTACACCTTC. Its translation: CASSPGTGRYGYTF.

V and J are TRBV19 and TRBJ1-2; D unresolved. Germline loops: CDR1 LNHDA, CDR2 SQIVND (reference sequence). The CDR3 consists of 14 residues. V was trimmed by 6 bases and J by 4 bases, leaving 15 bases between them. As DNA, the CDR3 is TGTGCCAGTAGCACTCTAACCCTGTTCTATGGCTACACCTTC. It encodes CASSTLTLFYGYTF. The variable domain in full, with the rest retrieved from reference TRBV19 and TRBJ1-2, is DGGITQSPKYLFRKEGQNVTLSCEQNLNHDAMYWYRQDPGQGLRLIYYSQIVNDFQKGDIAEGYSVSREKKESFPLTVTSAQKNPTAFYLCASSTLTLFYGYTFGSGTRLTVV.

The CDR3 sequence is CASSNPTSGQETQYF. DNA for the CDR3: TGCGCCAGCTCAAACCCCACTAGCGGCCAAGAGACCCAGTACTTC. V gene TRBV10-2 combines with J gene TRBJ2-5; 8 nucleotides align to TRBD2. Germline V gene data show CDR1 as WSHSY and CDR2 as SAAADI. The J segment lost 1 base and the V segment lost 8 bases, leaving 9 bases of the junction unmatched. The CDR3 is made up of 15 amino acids.

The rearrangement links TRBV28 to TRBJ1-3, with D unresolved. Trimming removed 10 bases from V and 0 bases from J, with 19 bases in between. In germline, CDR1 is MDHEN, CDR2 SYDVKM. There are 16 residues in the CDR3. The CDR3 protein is CATTRAAVVSGNTIYF. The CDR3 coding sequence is TGTGCCACCACGAGGGCTGCGGTCGTCTCTGGAAACACCATATATTTT.

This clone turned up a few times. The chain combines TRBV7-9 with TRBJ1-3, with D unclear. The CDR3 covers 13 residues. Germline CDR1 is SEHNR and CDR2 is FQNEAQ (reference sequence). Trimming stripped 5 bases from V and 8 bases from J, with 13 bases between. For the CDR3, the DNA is TGTGCCAGCAGCCTCACCCATGGGGACACCATATATTTT. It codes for CASSLTHGDTIYF.

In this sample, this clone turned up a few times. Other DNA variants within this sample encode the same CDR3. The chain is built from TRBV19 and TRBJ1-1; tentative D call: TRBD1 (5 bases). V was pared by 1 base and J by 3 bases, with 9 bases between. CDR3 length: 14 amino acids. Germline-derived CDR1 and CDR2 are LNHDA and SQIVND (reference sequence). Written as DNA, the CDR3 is TGTGCCAGTAGTATAGGGCAGGGTTACACTGAAGCTTTCTTT. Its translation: CASSIGQGYTEAFF.

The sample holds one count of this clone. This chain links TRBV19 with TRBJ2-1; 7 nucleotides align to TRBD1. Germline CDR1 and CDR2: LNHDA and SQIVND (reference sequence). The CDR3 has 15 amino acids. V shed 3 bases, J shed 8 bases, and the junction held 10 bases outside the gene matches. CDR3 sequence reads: CASSIRDRRTDEQFF. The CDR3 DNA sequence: TGTGCCAGTAGTATCCGGGACAGACGGACCGATGAGCAGTTCTTC.

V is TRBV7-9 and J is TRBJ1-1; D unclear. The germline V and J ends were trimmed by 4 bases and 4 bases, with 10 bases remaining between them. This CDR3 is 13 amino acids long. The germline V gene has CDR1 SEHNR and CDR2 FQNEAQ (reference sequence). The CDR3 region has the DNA TGTGCCAGCAGCTCCCAGAGAGGCACTGAAGCTTTCTTT. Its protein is CASSSQRGTEAFF.